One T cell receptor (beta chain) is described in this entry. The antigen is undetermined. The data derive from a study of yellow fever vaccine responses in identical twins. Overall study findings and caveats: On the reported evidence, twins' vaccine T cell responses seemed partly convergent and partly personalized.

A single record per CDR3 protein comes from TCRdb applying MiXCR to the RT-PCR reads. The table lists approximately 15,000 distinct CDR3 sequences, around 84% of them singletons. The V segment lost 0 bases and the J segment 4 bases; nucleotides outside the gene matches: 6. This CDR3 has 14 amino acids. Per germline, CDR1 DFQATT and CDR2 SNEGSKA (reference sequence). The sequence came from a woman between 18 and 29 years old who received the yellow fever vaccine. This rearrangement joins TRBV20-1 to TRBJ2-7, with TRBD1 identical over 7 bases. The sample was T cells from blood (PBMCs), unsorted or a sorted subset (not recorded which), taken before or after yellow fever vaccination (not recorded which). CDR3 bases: TGCAGTGCTAGAGACACAGGGGTGCCTTACGAGCAGTACTTC. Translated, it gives CSARDTGVPYEQYF.